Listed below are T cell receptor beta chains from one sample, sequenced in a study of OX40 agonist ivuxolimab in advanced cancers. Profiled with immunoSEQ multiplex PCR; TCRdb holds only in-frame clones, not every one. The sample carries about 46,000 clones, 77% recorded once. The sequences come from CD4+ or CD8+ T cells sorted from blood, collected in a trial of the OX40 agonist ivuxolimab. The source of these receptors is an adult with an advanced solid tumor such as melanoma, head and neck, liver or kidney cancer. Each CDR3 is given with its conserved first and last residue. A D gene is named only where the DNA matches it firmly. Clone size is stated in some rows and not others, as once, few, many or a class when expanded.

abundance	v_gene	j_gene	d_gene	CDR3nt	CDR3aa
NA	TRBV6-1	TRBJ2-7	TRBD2	TGTGCCAGCAGTGAACTAGCGGGAGGGCCCGGGCAGTACTTC	CASSELAGGPGQYF
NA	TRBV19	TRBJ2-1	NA	TGTGCCAGTAGTCACGATAGGTCTCCGAGCTCCTACAATGAGCAGTTCTTC	CASSHDRSPSSYNEQFF
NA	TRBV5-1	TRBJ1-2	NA	TGCGCCAGCAGCTTGGGGTTGGGAGCTAACTATGGCTACACCTTC	CASSLGLGANYGYTF
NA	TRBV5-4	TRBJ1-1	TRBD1	TGTGCCAGCAGCTTGCGGACAGGTTGGTCCACTGAAGCTTTCTTT	CASSLRTGWSTEAFF
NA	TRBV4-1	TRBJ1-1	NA	TGCGCCAGCAGCCAAGATGGGCTCAGGGGTACTGAAGCTTTCTTT	CASSQDGLRGTEAFF
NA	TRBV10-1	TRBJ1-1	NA	TGCGCCAGCAGGGACAGTTTCAACACTGAAGCTTTCTTT	CASRDSFNTEAFF
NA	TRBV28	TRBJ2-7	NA	TGTGCCAGCAGTTCTCCCGGGACTCGCCCCTACGAGCAGTACTTC	CASSSPGTRPYEQYF
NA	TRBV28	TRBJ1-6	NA	TGTGCCAGCAGGTCGACACTGTATAATTCACCCCTCCACTTT	CASRSTLYNSPLHF
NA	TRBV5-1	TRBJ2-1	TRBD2	TGCGCCAGCAGCCTCCTCCTGGGGACTAGCGGCAATGAGCAGTTCTTC	CASSLLLGTSGNEQFF
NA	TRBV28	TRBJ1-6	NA	TGTGCCAGCAGTTTAAGAGGAACAGCGCGGAATTCACCCCTCCACTTT	CASSLRGTARNSPLHF
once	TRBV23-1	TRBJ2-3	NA	TGCGCCAGCAGTCAGTCAGGCCGCCTAGGAGGGATTGGTACGCAGTATTTT	CASSQSGRLGGIGTQYF
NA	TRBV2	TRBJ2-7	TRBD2	TGTGCCAGCACCCGGGACTACTACTCCTACGAGCAGTACTTC	CASTRDYYSYEQYF
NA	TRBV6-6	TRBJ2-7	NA	TGTGCCAGCTCGGGCTCGCCCTACGAGCAGTACTTC	CASSGSPYEQYF
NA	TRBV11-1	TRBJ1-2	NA	TGTGCCAGCAGCCCAGGGACGGGGAACTATGGCTACACCTTC	CASSPGTGNYGYTF